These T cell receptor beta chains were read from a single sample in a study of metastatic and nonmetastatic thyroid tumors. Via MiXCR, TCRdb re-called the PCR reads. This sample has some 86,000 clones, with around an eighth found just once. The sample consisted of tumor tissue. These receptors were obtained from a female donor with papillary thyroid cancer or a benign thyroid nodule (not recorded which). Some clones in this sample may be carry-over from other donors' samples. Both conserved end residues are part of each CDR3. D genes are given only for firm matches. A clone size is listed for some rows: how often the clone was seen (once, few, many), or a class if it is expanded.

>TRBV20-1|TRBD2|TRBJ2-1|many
CSVGTSGDEQFF
TGCAGTGTCGGGACTAGCGGGGATGAGCAGTTCTTC
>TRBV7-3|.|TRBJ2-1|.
CASSLDQNEQFF
TGTGCCAGCAGCCTTGACCAGAATGAGCAGTTCTTC
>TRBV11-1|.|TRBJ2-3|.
CASSTRHGGSTDTQYF
TGTGCCAGCAGCACCCGGCACGGTGGCAGCACAGATACGCAGTATTTT
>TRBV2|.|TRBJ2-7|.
CAISREKGLSDEQYF
TGTGCCATCTCCAGGGAGAAGGGTCTTAGCGACGAGCAGTACTTC
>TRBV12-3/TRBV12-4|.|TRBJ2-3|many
CASSSTRGPDTQYF
TGTGCCAGCAGTTCCACAAGGGGCCCAGATACGCAGTATTTT
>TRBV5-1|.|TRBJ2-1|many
CASSLAMTSSYNEQFF
TGCGCCAGCAGCTTGGCCATGACGAGCTCCTACAATGAGCAGTTCTTC
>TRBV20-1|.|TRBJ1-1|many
CSARGHLNTEAFF
TGCAGTGCTAGAGGACACTTGAACACTGAAGCTTTCTTT
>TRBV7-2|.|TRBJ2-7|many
CASRGEGYEQYF
TGTGCCAGCAGGGGTGAGGGGTACGAGCAGTACTTC
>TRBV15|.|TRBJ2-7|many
CATSRETGTPYEQYF
TGTGCCACCAGCAGAGAGACAGGGACTCCCTACGAGCAGTACTTC
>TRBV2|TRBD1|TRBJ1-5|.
CASRDRGRGQPQHF
TGTGCCAGCAGGGACAGGGGGCGCGGACAGCCCCAGCATTTT
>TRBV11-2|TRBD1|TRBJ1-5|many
CASSLDGTGGGQPQHF
TGTGCCAGCAGCTTAGATGGGACAGGGGGGGGTCAGCCCCAGCATTTT
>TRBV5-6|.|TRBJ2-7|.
CASSLVHSYDQYF
TGCGCCAGCAGCTTGGTGCATTCCTACGATCAGTACTTC
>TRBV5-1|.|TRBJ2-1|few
CASSSTSGEQFF
TGCGCCAGCAGTTCCACCTCGGGTGAGCAGTTCTTC
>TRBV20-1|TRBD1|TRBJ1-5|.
CSAKNLQGAPNQPQHF
TGCAGTGCTAAAAATTTACAGGGGGCGCCGAATCAGCCCCAGCATTTT
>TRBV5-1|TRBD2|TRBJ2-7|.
CASSLGGAGYSYEQYF
TGCGCCAGCAGCTTGGGCGGAGCGGGATATTCCTACGAGCAGTACTTC
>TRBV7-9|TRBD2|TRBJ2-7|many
CASSLGLAGGGEQYF
TGTGCCAGCAGCTTAGGACTAGCGGGAGGGGGCGAGCAGTACTTC
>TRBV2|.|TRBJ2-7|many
CASISAYEQYF
TGTGCCAGCATCTCGGCCTACGAGCAGTACTTC